Listed here are 24 T cell receptor beta chains from one sample, sequenced in a study of cytomegalovirus exposure and HLA in healthy donors. The PCR ran on 60 Vbeta and 13 Jbeta primers. Measured with immunoSEQ multiplex PCR; TCRdb has only the in-frame clones, and not every one. The table has roughly 120,000 clones, around 10% seen once. Specimen: PBMCs. All receptors derive from a man aged 25 to 40 in good health and CMV-seronegative.

This clone was observed a handful of times. This chain connects TRBV30 to TRBJ2-1; D is possibly TRBD2 (6 bases). From germline, CDR1 is GTSNPN and CDR2 SVGIG (reference sequence). The CDR3 covers 15 residues. Deletions cut 2 bases from V and 6 bases from J, with 17 bases between. CDR3 region: CAWSRMVAAGNEQFF. DNA of the CDR3: TGTGCCTGGAGTCGGATGGTAGCGGCCGGCAATGAGCAGTTCTTC. Full variable domain (outside the CDR3, taken from reference TRBV30 and TRBJ2-1): SQTIHQWPATLVQPVGSPLSLECTVEGTSNPNLYWYRQAAGRGLQLLFYSVGIGQISSEVPQNLSASRPQDRQFILSSKKLLLSDSGFYLCAWSRMVAAGNEQFFGPGTRLTVL.

There are a few counts of this clone. The chain links TRBV19 to TRBJ1-6; 9 positions agree with TRBD1. The CDR3 contains 14 residues. The germline CDR1 and CDR2 sequences are LNHDA and SQIVND (reference sequence). J gave up 7 bases and V 5 bases, and 3 bases lay outside the gene matches. The CDR3: CASSVDRGNSPLHF. CDR3 nucleotide sequence: TGTGCCAGTAGTGTTGACAGGGGGAATTCACCCCTCCACTTT.

The chain recombines TRBV7-8 with TRBJ2-5, with 9 bases matching TRBD1. Germline values: CDR1 SGHVS, CDR2 FQNEAQ. The V and J ends lost 3 bases and 5 bases, in that order; junction bases with no gene match: 4. The CDR3 covers 14 residues. CDR3 region: CASSFGQGSETQYF. The CDR3 bases are TGTGCCAGCAGCTTCGGACAGGGGTCCGAGACCCAGTACTTC.

This clone has only a few counts. The rearrangement uses TRBV6-5 and TRBJ2-1, with 13 positions matching TRBD2. Losses at the gene ends were 4 bases for V and 8 bases for J; bases not matched to a gene: 8. The length of the CDR3 is 16 residues. Germline assignment: CDR1 MNHEY and CDR2 SVGAGI. CDR3 coding DNA: TGTGCCAGCAGTTTCTCCGGGACTAGCGGGATCTATGAGCAGTTCTTC. This codes for CASSFSGTSGIYEQFF.

This clone showed up just a few times. The chain uses TRBV12-5 and TRBJ2-1; D is unclear. This CDR3 region has 11 residues. Trimming removed 2 bases from V and 6 bases from J, with 2 bases in between. The V gene's germline CDR1 is LGHNT and CDR2 FRNRAP. In DNA, the CDR3 is TGTGCTAGTGGTTTGCTCAATGAGCAGTTCTTC. It yields the protein CASGLLNEQFF.

The J gene is TRBJ2-1, the V gene TRBV7-9, with TRBD1 as a possible D gene (6 bases). The CDR3 sequence is 12 residues long. Germline V gene sequence: CDR1 SEHNR, CDR2 FQNEAQ (reference sequence). The V gene lost 7 bases and the J gene lost 7 bases, with 11 bases spanning the gap. CDR3 nucleotide sequence: TGTGCCAGCACTTCAACAGGGAATGAGCAGTTCTTC. As protein: CASTSTGNEQFF.

About this clone: One end of the junction varies from germline; a read error may be responsible. Distinct nucleotide sequences in the sample also encode this CDR3. V and J are TRBV6-1 and TRBJ1-4; perhaps TRBD1 as D (5 bases). CDR3 length: 15 amino acids. Germline V gene data show CDR1 as MNHNS and CDR2 as SASEGT. CDR3 sequence: CASSEQGHGNEKLFF. DNA for the CDR3: TGTGCCAGCAGTGAACAGGGTCACGGTAATGAAAAACTGTTCTTT.

This clone occurred a few times. V is TRBV7-9 and J is TRBJ2-1; TRBD1 matches at 7 bases. The CDR3 runs 13 residues. The germline V gene has CDR1 SEHNR and CDR2 FQNEAQ (reference sequence). V lost 5 bases, J lost 12 bases, and 10 bases stayed unmatched. The CDR3 sequence: CASSDWTGSVQFF. The CDR3 bases are TGTGCCAGCAGCGATTGGACAGGTAGCGTGCAGTTCTTC. The entire variable domain, with the rest obtained from reference TRBV7-9 and TRBJ2-1, is as follows: DTGVSQNPRHKITKRGQNVTFRCDPISEHNRLYWYRQTLGQGPEFLTYFQNEAQLEKSRLLSDRFSAERPKGSFSTLEIQRTEQGDSAMYLCASSDWTGSVQFFGPGTRLTVL.

CDR3 residues: CASSLGTGQKQPQHF. CDR3 coding DNA: TGTGCCAGCAGCTTAGGGACGGGACAGAAACAGCCCCAGCATTTT. The chain joins TRBV11-2 to TRBJ1-5; 7 bases map to TRBD1. This CDR3 region has 15 residues. The junction had 7 bases not matched to a gene; V was cut back by 1 base and J by 7 bases. Germline lookup yields CDR1 SGHAT and CDR2 FQNNGV.

This clone was detected only a few times. The chain has TRBV27 and TRBJ2-7, with a weak D call TRBD2 (6 bases). The CDR3 spans 12 residues. CDR1 and CDR2 (germline): MNHEY, SMNVEV (reference sequence). V dropped 5 bases and J dropped 6 bases, with 11 bases sitting between them. Here the CDR3 reads CASSRGKGEQYF. As DNA, the CDR3 is TGTGCCAGCAGTCGGGGGAAGGGCGAGCAGTACTTC.

This clone was seen a few times. The genes are TRBV5-6 and TRBJ2-5, with 8 bases identical to TRBD1. The CDR3 spans 14 residues. J lost 5 bases, V lost 4 bases, and 7 bases had no gene match. Germline loops: CDR1 SGHDT, CDR2 YYEEEE. Written as DNA, the CDR3 is TGTGCCAGCAGCGGAGACAGGGGTTTGGAGACCCAGTACTTC. Amino acid sequence: CASSGDRGLETQYF.

V is TRBV2 and J is TRBJ1-2, with 8 bases fitting TRBD1. Looked up from germline, CDR1 is SNHLY and CDR2 is FYNNEI. CDR3 size: 16 residues. The V gene end was trimmed by 8 bases and the J gene end by 4 bases; junction bases not matched to a gene: 15. CDR3 coding DNA: TGTGCCAGCTTACTCGAACGGACAGGGAGGAGCTATGGCTACACCTTC. Translation: CASLLERTGRSYGYTF.

This clone has a handful of counts. The V and J genes are TRBV15 and TRBJ2-3; 10 bases line up with TRBD2. Trimming cost V 0 bases and J 4 bases; bases outside gene matches: 7. The germline CDR1 and CDR2 sequences are LNHNV and YYDKDF (reference sequence). The CDR3 runs to 17 residues. CDR3 loop: CATSRELAGKVADTQYF. The CDR3 DNA reads TGTGCCACCAGCAGAGAACTAGCGGGGAAGGTTGCAGATACGCAGTATTTT.

This clone was seen many times. V and J are TRBV10-3 and TRBJ2-7, with a tentative D call TRBD2 (5 bases). The germline V gene has CDR1 ENHRY and CDR2 SYGVKD. The V and J ends lost 4 bases and 2 bases respectively, with 12 bases between them. This CDR3 spans 14 amino acids. CDR3 region: CAISGTPAPYEQYF. For the CDR3, the DNA is TGTGCCATCAGTGGGACTCCCGCCCCCTACGAGCAGTACTTC.

In its sample, this clone was seen a few times. V is TRBV18 and J is TRBJ1-1, with D possibly TRBD1 on 6 matching bases. The germline gives CDR1 KGHSH, CDR2 LQKENI. V shed 5 bases and J shed 3 bases, with 10 bases lying between them. This CDR3 is built from 13 residues. The DNA of the CDR3 is TGTGCCAGCTCATCGCGGACAGACACTGAAGCTTTCTTT. Protein product: CASSSRTDTEAFF.

The chain combines TRBV7-9 with TRBJ2-5; D might be TRBD1 (5 bases). This CDR3 is 14 amino acids long. The germline V gene encodes CDR1 SEHNR and CDR2 FQNEAQ (reference sequence). V lost 5 bases, J lost 6 bases, and 16 bases lay in between. The CDR3 DNA sequence: TGTGCCAGCAGCGGTGGCAGGGTTGAAAAGACCCAGTACTTC. Encoded protein: CASSGGRVEKTQYF.

This clone was observed a few times. CDR3 amino acids: CASSITGTGPQELFF. Written as DNA, the CDR3 is TGTGCCAGCAGCATCACCGGGACAGGACCGCAGGAACTGTTTTTT. V and J are TRBV6-1 and TRBJ1-4, with TRBD1 identical over 8 bases. Germline values: CDR1 MNHNS, CDR2 SASEGT. The CDR3 contains 15 residues. The J segment lost 12 bases and the V segment lost 6 bases, leaving 15 bases of the junction unmatched.

In its sample, this clone was seen a few times. CDR3 in amino acids: CASSDRTYTEAFF. DNA of the CDR3: TGTGCCAGCAGTGACAGGACATACACTGAAGCTTTCTTT. This chain uses TRBV6-6 with TRBJ1-1; weak D call: TRBD1 (6 bases). Germline values: CDR1 MNHNY, CDR2 SVGAGI (reference sequence). V gave up 5 bases and J gave up 3 bases, with 10 bases separating them. The CDR3 runs 13 residues.

This clone was recorded a few times. CDR3: CASSLGQGTYEQYF. In DNA form, the CDR3 reads TGCGCCAGCAGCCTGGGACAGGGTACCTACGAGCAGTACTTC. This chain joins TRBV4-1 and TRBJ2-7; 9 bases agree with TRBD1. V lost 4 bases to trimming and J lost 2 bases; unmatched junction nucleotides: 3. This CDR3 has 14 amino acids. Germline V lookup: CDR1 MGHRA, CDR2 YSYEKL.

For this clone: Its ends do not fully match the called genes, so a read error is possible. This sequence joins TRBV7-7 and TRBJ2-2; D possibly corresponds to TRBD1 (5 bases). The CDR3 is 16 residues long. CDR1 SSHAT and CDR2 FNYEAQ come from the germline V gene (reference sequence). CDR3 sequence: CASSWGQGLGTGELFF. In nucleotides, the CDR3 is TGTGCTAGCAGCTGGGGCCAGGGATTGGGCACCGGGGAGCTGTTTTTT.

This clone was seen only a few times. V and J are TRBV28 and TRBJ2-7; 7 bases fit TRBD1. With 4 bases clipped from V and 3 bases from J, the junction kept 6 bases outside the gene matches. Per germline, CDR1 MDHEN and CDR2 SYDVKM. The CDR3 length is 14 residues. The CDR3 is CASSSPGQFYEQYF. The CDR3 bases are TGTGCCAGCAGTTCTCCGGGACAGTTCTACGAGCAGTACTTC.

The V call is TRBV29-1, the J call TRBJ2-6; the D gene is possibly TRBD2 (6 bases). This CDR3 contains 16 residues. Germline V gives CDR1 SQVTM, CDR2 ANQGSEA. V was trimmed by 5 bases and J by 0 bases, leaving 14 bases between them. Here the CDR3 DNA reads TGCAGCGTTCCCACCGGGGGAAGCTCTGGGGCCAACGTCCTGACTTTC. Translating gives CSVPTGGSSGANVLTF.

This chain joins TRBV27 and TRBJ2-7, with D perhaps matching TRBD2 (6 bases). CDR3 length equals 15 residues. Germline CDR1 MNHEY, CDR2 SMNVEV (reference sequence). V lost 5 bases to trimming and J lost 3 bases, with 17 bases between them. CDR3 DNA: TGTGCCAGCAGTCCTTCCGGGGGAGGCCGCTACGAGCAGTACTTC. This translates into CASSPSGGGRYEQYF.

DNA of the CDR3: TGTGCCAGCCTCAGGGTCCAGGGTTGGCCCCAGCATTTT. Translation: CASLRVQGWPQHF. The V and J genes are TRBV2 and TRBJ1-5; tentatively, D is TRBD1 (5 bases). Germline assignment: CDR1 SNHLY and CDR2 FYNNEI. Trimming left V 8 bases short and J 9 bases short, with 17 bases between. This CDR3 spans 13 amino acids.